The rows below give T cell receptor beta chains drawn from one sample of a study of T cells in Graves' hyperthyroidism and ophthalmopathy. MiXCR, run by TCRdb on the multiplex PCR reads, gives a single entry per CDR3 protein. The sample lists roughly 740,000 distinct CDR3 sequences, roughly 15% seen once, with 8.4% in the top ten. The source material was blood. These receptors all stem from a man between 18 and 29 years old with Graves' hyperthyroidism. Both conserved end residues are part of each CDR3. The D gene is left open where the match is weak. Clone size appears in some rows only: once, few, many, or a class for an expanded clone.

>NA|14|TRBD1|TRBV5-1|TRBJ2-7
TGCGCCAGCAGCGAGGGACAGGGTACCTACGAGCAGTACTTC
CASSEGQGTYEQYF
>many|15|TRBD1|TRBV4-2|TRBJ2-5
TGTGCCAGCAGCCAAGATGGGACAGGGCAAGAGACCCAGTACTTC
CASSQDGTGQETQYF
>few|17|NA|TRBV6-5|TRBJ2-7
TGTGCCAGCAGTTACTCGAGTAGGGACACGGGATCCTACGAGCAGTACTTC
CASSYSSRDTGSYEQYF
>NA|16|TRBD1|TRBV3-1|TRBJ2-1
TGTGCCAGCAGCCGGACCGGGACAGGGGGGTTGGATGAGCAGTTCTTC
CASSRTGTGGLDEQFF
>NA|14|TRBD1|TRBV19|TRBJ1-1
TGTGCCAGTAAACCACAGGGGGCGCGGACTGAAGCTTTCTTT
CASKPQGARTEAFF
>many|16|TRBD1|TRBV27|TRBJ2-4
TGTGCCAGCAGTTCAAACAGGGGGTGGGGAAGAAACATTCAGTACTTC
CASSSNRGWGRNIQYF
>few|17|TRBD2|TRBV7-2|TRBJ2-7
TGTGCCAGCAGCTCCGGGACTAGCGGGAGGCCCTACTACGAGCAGTACTTC
CASSSGTSGRPYYEQYF
>NA|14|NA|TRBV4-2|TRBJ1-2
TGTGCCAGCAGCCAAGAGGCAGGGATCTATGGCTACACCTTC
CASSQEAGIYGYTF
>many|14|NA|TRBV2|TRBJ1-1
TGTGCCAGCATCTTTGTAGAAGGGGCATCAGAAGCTTTCTTT
CASIFVEGASEAFF
>NA|15|NA|TRBV9|TRBJ1-2
TGTGCCAGCAGCGCAGCGGGACGGCGGCTTCGGGGCTACACCTTC
CASSAAGRRLRGYTF
>NA|14|TRBD1|TRBV30|TRBJ2-2
TGTGCCTGGAGCATGGACAGGGCGGCCGGGGAGCTGTTTTTT
CAWSMDRAAGELFF
>few|13|NA|TRBV6-1|TRBJ1-1
TGTGCCAGCACCCTGGACAGTAACACTGAAGCTTTCTTT
CASTLDSNTEAFF
>many|13|NA|TRBV30|TRBJ2-5
TGTGCCTGGACCCCGGTAGGGAGTGAGACCCAGTACTTC
CAWTPVGSETQYF
>few|15|TRBD2|TRBV9|TRBJ2-1
TGTGCCAGCAGCGTAACGACTAGCGGGAGTTTTGAGCAGTTCTTC
CASSVTTSGSFEQFF
>few|12|NA|TRBV7-9|TRBJ2-1
TGTGCCAGCAGCTTACAGGGAGTTGAGCAGTTCTTC
CASSLQGVEQFF
>NA|13|TRBD1|TRBV19|TRBJ2-5
TGTGCCGCCAGGGGGTACGGGGAGGAGACCCAGTACTTC
CAARGYGEETQYF
>many|12|NA|TRBV3-1|TRBJ2-1
TGTGCCAGCAGCCAAGCTGGGGATGAGCAGTTCTTC
CASSQAGDEQFF
>few|15|TRBD2|TRBV3-1|TRBJ2-3
TGTGCCAGCAGTCTCCGGGCGGGAGTAGCAGATACGCAGTATTTT
CASSLRAGVADTQYF
>many|15|TRBD2|TRBV20-1|TRBJ2-1
TGCAGTGCTAGAGATGGGAGCGGGAGTGACAATGAGCAGTTCTTC
CSARDGSGSDNEQFF
>NA|14|TRBD2|TRBV29-1|TRBJ2-7
TGCAGCGTTGAACTAGCGGGTGCTAACTACGAGCAGTACTTC
CSVELAGANYEQYF
>many|14|TRBD1|TRBV7-2|TRBJ2-7
TGTGCCAGCAGCTTAGGGACAGGGTTCTACGAGCAGTACTTC
CASSLGTGFYEQYF
>many|15|TRBD2|TRBV29-1|TRBJ2-1
TGCAGCGTTGTGCAGCGGGATTTCTCCTACAATGAGCAGTTCTTC
CSVVQRDFSYNEQFF
>NA|13|NA|TRBV24-1|TRBJ2-3
TGTGCCACAAGGGAGCTCGCCACAGATACGCAGTATTTT
CATRELATDTQYF
>NA|13|NA|TRBV5-1|TRBJ1-2
TGCGCCAGCAGCCTTAACGACAACTATGGCTACACCTTC
CASSLNDNYGYTF
>NA|13|NA|TRBV28|TRBJ2-3
TGTGCCAGCAGTTTTGTTTCCTCGGATACGCAGTATTTT
CASSFVSSDTQYF
>many|12|NA|TRBV2|TRBJ2-7
TGTGCCAGCAGTGACAGGGCCTACGAGCAGTACTTC
CASSDRAYEQYF
>few|12|NA|TRBV6-1|TRBJ2-1
TGTGCCAGCAGTGACCTGGTTAATGAGCAGTTCTTC
CASSDLVNEQFF
>NA|12|NA|TRBV30|TRBJ2-3
TGTGCCTGGGGTCCCGATACAGATACGCAGTATTTT
CAWGPDTDTQYF
>once|16|TRBD1|TRBV4-1|TRBJ2-1
TGCGCCAGCAGCCGAACAACAGGGGGCGCTGCCAATGAGCAGTTCTTC
CASSRTTGGAANEQFF
>NA|15|TRBD1|TRBV29-1|TRBJ2-5
TGCAGCGCAGTTAGGGACAGGGAATACCCAGAGACCCAGTACTTC
CSAVRDREYPETQYF
>NA|13|NA|TRBV4-2|TRBJ1-1
TGTGCCAGCAGCCAAGATTGGCAGGGAGCGGCTTTCTTT
CASSQDWQGAAFF
>few|14|NA|TRBV5-1|TRBJ2-2
TGCGCCAGCAGGGAGCTCGCGAACACCGGGGAGCTGTTTTTT
CASRELANTGELFF
>NA|15|TRBD1|TRBV5-1|TRBJ1-2
TGCGCCAGCAGACGAACCGGGACAGCTAACTATGGCTACACCTTC
CASRRTGTANYGYTF
>few|15|TRBD1|TRBV28|TRBJ2-2
TGTTCCAGCAGTTTATTGGACAGGATGACCGGGGAGCTGTTTTTT
CSSSLLDRMTGELFF
>many|14|NA|TRBV7-2|TRBJ2-3
TGTGCCAGCAGCTCCCCCGATTATACAGATACGCAGTATTTT
CASSSPDYTDTQYF
>many|12|NA|TRBV28|TRBJ1-3
TGTGCCAGCGTCAGGGCTGGAAACACCATATATTTT
CASVRAGNTIYF